Each of the 19 T cell receptor beta chains below was sequenced from the same sample in a study of blood T cell repertoires in COVID-19. Repertoires were generated with immunoSEQ multiplex PCR, while TCRdb's copy carries only in-frame clones and drops some. The table includes approximately 130,000 clones, 55% to 75% detected once. Input material: peripheral blood. The source is a woman in her sixties or seventies with acute or convalescent COVID-19.

This clone was counted a few times. The chain carries TRBV28 and TRBJ2-7, with TRBD1 matching over 10 bases. The V gene's germline CDR1 is MDHEN and CDR2 SYDVKM. After removal of 5 bases from V and 4 bases from J, the junction contained 8 bases not matched to a gene. The CDR3 is made up of 15 amino acids. The CDR3 nucleotides read TGTGCCAGCAGTCCCCCGGGACAGGGGACGTACGAGCAGTACTTC. This encodes CASSPPGQGTYEQYF.

This clone was recorded a few times. The chain employs TRBV2 and TRBJ2-5, with D possibly TRBD1 on 5 matching bases. The germline V and J ends were trimmed by 6 bases and 2 bases, with 7 bases remaining between them. The CDR3 is 12 residues long. From germline, CDR1 is SNHLY and CDR2 FYNNEI. CDR3 bases: TGTGCCAGCAGCCGACAGCAAGAGACCCAGTACTTC. Protein product: CASSRQQETQYF.

The V and J genes are TRBV28 and TRBJ2-7; D is perhaps TRBD2 (5 bases). The CDR3 runs 12 residues. Between the trimmed V and J ends, which lost 8 bases and 2 bases, there was a span of 10 bases. Germline V gene sequence: CDR1 MDHEN, CDR2 SYDVKM. The CDR3 reads CASGVLAYEQYF. CDR3 DNA: TGTGCCAGCGGCGTACTAGCCTACGAGCAGTACTTC.

The rearrangement links TRBV7-9 to TRBJ1-6; possible D gene TRBD1, 5 bases. V was cut by 2 bases and J by 6 bases, with 11 bases left in between. Germline-derived CDR1 and CDR2 are SEHNR and FQNEAQ (reference sequence). CDR3 length: 15 amino acids. Written as DNA, the CDR3 is TGTGCCAGCAGCTTATGGGGCGTTGCTAATTCACCCCTCCACTTT. Its translation: CASSLWGVANSPLHF. The full variable domain, its missing parts supplied by reference TRBV7-9 and TRBJ1-6, is DTGVSQNPRHKITKRGQNVTFRCDPISEHNRLYWYRQTLGQGPEFLTYFQNEAQLEKSRLLSDRFSAERPKGSFSTLEIQRTEQGDSAMYLCASSLWGVANSPLHFGNGTRLTVT.

This clone occurred a few times. V is TRBV29-1 and J is TRBJ1-2; the D is unclear. Germline V lookup: CDR1 SQVTM, CDR2 ANQGSEA. The V end was cut by 3 bases, the J end by 1 base, with 18 bases between. The CDR3 sequence is 16 residues long. The CDR3 region is CSVDLADQPDNYGYTF. The CDR3, as DNA: TGCAGCGTTGACTTGGCAGATCAACCCGATAACTATGGCTACACCTTC. Combining the CDR3 with reference TRBV29-1 and TRBJ1-2 gives the whole variable domain SAVISQKPSRDICQRGTSLTIQCQVDSQVTMMFWYRQQPGQSLTLIATANQGSEATYESGFVIDKFPISRPNLTFSTLTVSNMSPEDSSIYLCSVDLADQPDNYGYTFGSGTRLTVV.

This clone was observed a handful of times. J is TRBJ2-7 and V is TRBV5-1; D gene ambiguous. CDR1 and CDR2 (germline): SGHRS, YFSETQ. Trimming left V 4 bases short and J 0 bases short, with 8 bases between. This CDR3 region has 13 residues. DNA for the CDR3: TGCGCCAGCAGCCTAACTACCTCCTACGAGCAGTACTTC. Its translation: CASSLTTSYEQYF.

J is TRBJ1-6 and V is TRBV3-1 (or the pseudogene TRBV3-2); D gene unclear. Germline CDR1 reads LGHDT; CDR2 reads YNNKEL (reference sequence). Trimming stripped 2 bases from V and 0 bases from J, with 8 bases between. This CDR3 region has 16 residues. The CDR3 DNA reads TGTGCCAGCAGCCAAACCGGGAGCTCCTATAATTCACCCCTCCACTTT. Translation gives CASSQTGSSYNSPLHF.

This clone was detected only once. This chain joins TRBV9 and TRBJ1-1; perhaps TRBD1 as D (5 bases). With 4 bases removed from V and 1 base from J, the gap between germline ends came to 17 bases. This CDR3 comprises 16 residues. From germline, CDR1 is SGDLS and CDR2 YYNGEE. This CDR3 is CASSTLSGRGNTEAFF. DNA of the CDR3: TGTGCCAGCAGCACCCTATCGGGGAGGGGGAACACTGAAGCTTTCTTT.

This chain uses TRBV28 with TRBJ2-3; 7 positions agree with TRBD2. J lost 0 bases, V lost 2 bases, and 5 bases had no gene match. The CDR3 runs to 16 residues. Per the germline V gene, CDR1 is MDHEN and CDR2 is SYDVKM. The CDR3 spells CASSLLADASTDTQYF. The CDR3 DNA is TGTGCCAGCAGTTTACTAGCGGACGCTAGCACAGATACGCAGTATTTT.

This clone was seen more than once but under ten times. The rearrangement links TRBV6-2 or TRBV6-3 to TRBJ2-1; TRBD1 is a possible D gene (6 bases). This CDR3 region has 13 residues. Germline assignment: CDR1 MNHEY and CDR2 SVGEGT. V lost 4 bases, J lost 13 bases, and 17 bases lay in between. CDR3 amino acids: CASSSNDRPDQFF. The CDR3 region has the DNA TGTGCCAGCAGTTCGAATGACAGGCCCGACCAGTTCTTC.

The rearrangement uses TRBV10-3 and TRBJ1-3; 7 bases are shared with TRBD1. The germline CDR1 and CDR2 sequences are ENHRY and SYGVKD. This CDR3 spans 15 amino acids. V was pared by 0 bases and J by 7 bases, with 6 bases of the junction left unmatched. CDR3 region: CAISESEAGGNTIYF. In nucleotides, the CDR3 is TGTGCCATCAGTGAGTCGGAAGCAGGGGGTAACACCATATATTTT.

This chain links TRBV19 with TRBJ2-3, with D perhaps matching TRBD1 (6 bases). V was pared by 2 bases and J by 0 bases, with 18 bases between. This CDR3 comprises 18 residues. Germline values: CDR1 LNHDA, CDR2 SQIVND (reference sequence). CDR3 sequence (DNA): TGTGCCAGTAGTATACTTTCCCCTCTACAGGGTAGCACAGATACGCAGTATTTT. It yields the protein CASSILSPLQGSTDTQYF.

The genes are TRBV15 and TRBJ1-5; 9 nucleotides match TRBD1. V lost 5 bases and J lost 15; bases outside the gene matches: 8. This CDR3 is 12 amino acids long. CDR1 and CDR2 from the germline V gene are LNHNV and YYDKDF (reference sequence). The CDR3 sequence: CATSPGTGRAHF. DNA of the CDR3: TGTGCCACCAGCCCCGGGACAGGGCGAGCGCATTTT.

This clone was observed a few times. The V gene is TRBV12-5, the J gene TRBJ2-3; D possibly corresponds to TRBD1 (7 bases). The V end was cut by 5 bases, the J end by 2 bases, with 14 bases between. Germline loops: CDR1 LGHNT, CDR2 FRNRAP. The CDR3 extends over 15 amino acids. CDR3 in amino acids: CASGGGTDHTDTQYF. CDR3 bases: TGTGCTAGTGGTGGGGGGACAGACCACACAGATACGCAGTATTTT. Complete variable domain (other parts from reference TRBV12-5 and TRBJ2-3): DARVTQTPRHKVTEMGQEVTMRCQPILGHNTVFWYRQTMMQGLELLAYFRNRAPLDDSGMPKDRFSAEMPDATLATLKIQPSEPRDSAVYFCASGGGTDHTDTQYFGPGTRLTVL.

The rearrangement uses TRBV24-1 and TRBJ2-7; 7 positions match TRBD1. The germline V gene encodes CDR1 KGHDR and CDR2 SFDVKD. The CDR3 is 16 residues long. The V gene end was trimmed by 3 bases and the J gene end by 6 bases; junction bases not matched to a gene: 13. CDR3 loop: CATSDPPTGLKGEQYF. The CDR3 nucleotides read TGTGCCACCAGTGATCCGCCGACAGGGCTCAAAGGCGAGCAGTACTTC.

In this sample, this clone turned up a few times. The chain employs TRBV2 and TRBJ2-7, with 13 bases identical to TRBD2. The trim removed 7 bases at V and 2 bases at J, leaving 2 bases unmatched. CDR1 and CDR2 from the germline V gene are SNHLY and FYNNEI. The CDR3 sequence is 14 residues long. The CDR3 loop reads CASTGTSGTYEQYF. The CDR3 coding sequence is TGTGCCAGCACCGGGACTAGCGGGACCTACGAGCAGTACTTC.

This rearrangement joins TRBV7-2 to TRBJ2-5, with D perhaps TRBD1 (6 bases). V lost 1 base and J 5 bases, leaving 11 bases between the germline ends. CDR1 and CDR2 (germline): SGHTA, FQGNSA. This CDR3 contains 14 residues. The CDR3 here is CASSLGRGTETQYF. The CDR3 nucleotides are TGTGCCAGCAGCTTAGGCAGGGGCACGGAGACCCAGTACTTC.

The chain employs TRBV7-8 and TRBJ1-1; a weak D match, TRBD1 (5 bases). Germline V gene sequence: CDR1 SGHVS, CDR2 FQNEAQ. V was cut by 3 bases and J by 0 bases, with 14 bases left in between. The CDR3 is 16 residues long. The CDR3 coding sequence is TGTGCCAGCAGCTTGTCTATGAGACAGATGAACACTGAAGCTTTCTTT. Translating gives CASSLSMRQMNTEAFF.

This clone was observed a few times. The chain combines TRBV21-1 with TRBJ2-1; TRBD2 is the table's D call and was not checked against the DNA. TRBV21-1 is a listed pseudogene. This CDR3 contains 20 residues. CDR3 coding DNA: TGTGCCAGCAGCAAAGGAGTCCGGGATTCTGACGGGAGCTCCTACAATGAGCAGTTCTTC. It translates to CASSKGVRDSDGSSYNEQFF.